The 15 T cell receptor beta chains presented below share a single source sample, sequenced in a study of cytomegalovirus exposure and HLA in healthy donors. Using immunoSEQ multiplex PCR, the repertoire was profiled, and TCRdb retains in-frame clones only, with some absent. The data contain roughly 120,000 clones, approximately 90% of them singletons. Sequencing input: PBMCs. These receptor sequences come from a woman in her late teens or twenties in good health and CMV-seropositive.

The rearrangement joins TRBV6-1 to TRBJ2-3; 7 bases are a match to TRBD2. The CDR3 is made up of 15 amino acids. The ends lost 1 base at V and 7 bases at J; junction bases unmatched: 8. Germline V gene lookup returns CDR1 MNHNS and CDR2 SASEGT. Here the CDR3 DNA reads TGTGCCAGCAGTGAAGGGCTAGCGGTTCGGTATACGCAGTATTTT. Its translation: CASSEGLAVRYTQYF.

The chain joins TRBV7-6 to TRBJ1-3; 7 bases are shared with TRBD1. Trimming cost V 4 bases and J 0 bases; bases outside gene matches: 6. The CDR3 sequence is 16 residues long. Per the germline V gene, CDR1 is SGHVS and CDR2 is FNYEAQ. This CDR3 reads CASSSSGTASGNTIYF. The CDR3 nucleotides are TGTGCCAGCAGCTCCTCCGGGACAGCCTCTGGAAACACCATATATTTT.

V usage is TRBV18 and J usage is TRBJ1-1; TRBD1 matches at 7 bases. From germline, CDR1 is KGHSH and CDR2 LQKENI. J gave up 10 bases and V 1 base, and 12 bases lay outside the gene matches. This CDR3 comprises 15 residues. The CDR3 nucleotides read TGTGCCAGCTCACCACTCGGGACAGCGGCGGGTAGAGCTTTCTTT. Amino acids: CASSPLGTAAGRAFF.

The chain is built from TRBV27 and TRBJ1-2; 7 bases line up with TRBD1. The CDR3 is 14 residues long. V dropped 3 bases and J dropped 4; count of bases not matched to a gene: 5. Germline assignment: CDR1 MNHEY and CDR2 SMNVEV (reference sequence). The CDR3 DNA reads TGTGCCAGCAGTTTGAGGGGGCAGGGCTATGGCTACACCTTC. Amino acid sequence: CASSLRGQGYGYTF.

This sequence joins TRBV7-3 and TRBJ2-1; perhaps TRBD2 as D (6 bases). The germline gives CDR1 SGHTA, CDR2 FQGTGA. V was shortened by 6 bases and J by 4 bases, with 16 bases between the two germline ends. The CDR3 has 15 residues. This CDR3 reads CASRADAGPYNEQFF. The DNA of the CDR3 is TGTGCCAGCAGGGCTGACGCGGGACCGTACAATGAGCAGTTCTTC.

The chain recombines TRBV19 with TRBJ2-7; 7 positions match TRBD1. The CDR3 has 13 amino acids. Germline CDR1 reads LNHDA; CDR2 reads SQIVND (reference sequence). V dropped 6 bases and J dropped 5; count of bases not matched to a gene: 7. CDR3 sequence: CASSRQGLNEQYF. CDR3 bases: TGTGCCAGTAGCAGACAGGGTCTCAACGAGCAGTACTTC. Full variable domain (missing parts from reference TRBV19 and TRBJ2-7): DGGITQSPKYLFRKEGQNVTLSCEQNLNHDAMYWYRQDPGQGLRLIYYSQIVNDFQKGDIAEGYSVSREKKESFPLTVTSAQKNPTAFYLCASSRQGLNEQYFGPGTRLTVT.

This rearrangement joins TRBV7-9 to TRBJ2-1, with D maybe TRBD2 (5 bases). There are 13 residues in the CDR3. Trimming took off 5 bases at V and 9 bases at J, with 14 bases between the two ends. Germline CDR1 SEHNR, CDR2 FQNEAQ (reference sequence). In DNA form, the CDR3 reads TGTGCCAGCAGCCCCCCGGGGTGGGGTGAGCAGTTCTTC. This gives the protein CASSPPGWGEQFF.

This clone showed up just a few times. This rearrangement joins TRBV7-9 to TRBJ2-1, with D maybe TRBD2 (6 bases). Trimming shortened V by 8 bases and J by 9 bases, and 8 bases separated the two germline ends. The CDR3 runs to 10 residues. Per the germline V gene, CDR1 is SEHNR and CDR2 is FQNEAQ (reference sequence). The CDR3 nucleotides are TGTGCCAGCGTGGGGGGTGAGCAGTTCTTC. Translated: CASVGGEQFF.

In this sample, this clone turned up once. The chain is built from TRBV30 and TRBJ2-7; TRBD2 is a possible D gene (6 bases). Trimming removed 2 bases from V and 1 base from J, with 9 bases in between. The CDR3 consists of 13 residues. Germline CDR1 and CDR2: GTSNPN and SVGIG (reference sequence). The CDR3 bases are TGTGCCTGGAGTCGGAGGGTTTCCTACGAGCAGTACTTC. Encoded protein: CAWSRRVSYEQYF.

This clone was detected only once. The chain employs TRBV4-1 and TRBJ1-2; TRBD1 matches 8 bases. Germline trimming cut 0 bases from V and 3 bases from J; bases unmatched to any gene: 6. This CDR3 spans 16 amino acids. Germline V gene data show CDR1 as MGHRA and CDR2 as YSYEKL. Written as DNA, the CDR3 is TGCGCCAGCAGCCAAGATTTGGACAGGGCGTACTATGGCTACACCTTC. It codes for CASSQDLDRAYYGYTF.

The chain employs TRBV7-3 and TRBJ2-1; the match to TRBD2 covers 9 bases. The CDR3 loop spans 15 amino acids. Germline-derived CDR1 and CDR2 are SGHTA and FQGTGA. Losses at the gene ends were 2 bases for V and 3 bases for J; bases not matched to a gene: 2. In DNA form, the CDR3 reads TGTGCCAGCAGCTTATCTAGCGGGAACTACAATGAGCAGTTCTTC. Amino acids: CASSLSSGNYNEQFF.

As to this clone: Its ends do not fully match the called genes, so a read error is possible. This chain joins TRBV19 and TRBJ2-2, with 7 bases fitting TRBD1. Per germline, CDR1 LNHDA and CDR2 SQIVND (reference sequence). The CDR3 sequence is 16 residues long. The CDR3 bases are TGTGCCAGTAGTGTAGATAACAGGGGTTGGGCCGGGGAGCTGTTTTTT. Translated: CASSVDNRGWAGELFF.

The chain is built from TRBV30 and TRBJ1-1; the D is unclear. The CDR3 runs 13 residues. Germline loops: CDR1 GTSNPN, CDR2 SVGIG (reference sequence). Trimming took off 5 bases at V and 1 base at J, with 11 bases between the two ends. Here the CDR3 DNA reads TGTGCCTGGGAGGGCCCGCGGAACACTGAAGCTTTCTTT. As protein: CAWEGPRNTEAFF. Full variable domain (missing parts from reference TRBV30 and TRBJ1-1): SQTIHQWPATLVQPVGSPLSLECTVEGTSNPNLYWYRQAAGRGLQLLFYSVGIGQISSEVPQNLSASRPQDRQFILSSKKLLLSDSGFYLCAWEGPRNTEAFFGQGTRLTVV.

V and J are TRBV4-1 and TRBJ1-1; a weak D match, TRBD1 (5 bases). V lost 2 bases and J 5 bases, leaving 15 bases between the germline ends. Germline-derived CDR1 and CDR2 are MGHRA and YSYEKL. CDR3 length: 15 residues. The CDR3 here is CASSQFLRRGTEAFF. The DNA for the CDR3 is TGCGCCAGCAGCCAATTCCTTAGGAGGGGAACTGAAGCTTTCTTT.

The rearrangement uses TRBV19 and TRBJ2-7; TRBD1 aligns across 9 bases. V was clipped by 5 bases and J by 3 bases; unmatched bases: 2. Germline assignment: CDR1 LNHDA and CDR2 SQIVND (reference sequence). The CDR3 covers 13 residues. The CDR3 region has the DNA TGTGCCAGTAGTCGGACAGGGGACTACGAGCAGTACTTC. This translates into CASSRTGDYEQYF.